The rows below give T cell receptor beta chains drawn from one sample of a study of shared clonotypes between healthy human individuals. Sequencing was performed with immunoSEQ multiplex PCR; in TCRdb, only in-frame clones are kept and a portion is missing. This repertoire shows 150,000 to 200,000 clones, 90% to 95% found once; its top ten account for around 0.067%. Sequenced input: naive CD4+ T cells sorted from blood. All receptors come from a woman in her 30s in good health. Both conserved end residues are part of each CDR3. The D gene is left open where the match is weak. Size is omitted from some rows. Given values are once, few, many or a class for expanded clones.

>TRBJ2-7|NA|TRBV6-5|NA
TGTGCCAGCATGCACGCGGTAGGGCCCTACGAGCAGTACTTC
CASMHAVGPYEQYF
>TRBJ2-5|NA|TRBV6-5|TRBD2
TGTGCCAGCAGTTTTCTAGCGGGAGTAGGGTTTGAGACCCAGTACTTC
CASSFLAGVGFETQYF
>TRBJ2-7|once|TRBV6-5|TRBD1
TGTGCCAGCAGTTATTCTGGACAGGGTAAAGTCGGCGAGCAGTACTTC
CASSYSGQGKVGEQYF
>TRBJ2-3|once|TRBV11-2|NA
TGTGCCAGCAGCTTATTGAGGGTCGATACGCAGTATTTT
CASSLLRVDTQYF
>TRBJ2-7|NA|TRBV29-1|NA
TGCAGCGTCGGCGATACACTCTACGAGCAGTACTTC
CSVGDTLYEQYF
>TRBJ2-1|NA|TRBV5-1|TRBD2
TGCGCCAGCAGCTTGGGAACTAGCGGGGTACAGAATGAGCAGTTCTTC
CASSLGTSGVQNEQFF
>TRBJ1-1|NA|TRBV11-2|TRBD1
TGTGCCAGCAGCAAGGACAGGCCGAACACTGAAGCTTTCTTT
CASSKDRPNTEAFF
>TRBJ1-1|NA|TRBV28|NA
TGTGCCAGCAGTTTACGGGGATGGACTGAAGCTTTCTTT
CASSLRGWTEAFF
>TRBJ1-1|NA|TRBV4-1|TRBD1
TGCGCCAGCAGCCGGGGGACAGGGACCAACACTGAAGCTTTCTTT
CASSRGTGTNTEAFF
>TRBJ2-2|NA|TRBV11-2|NA
TGTGCCAGCAGCTTAGTCAGAACGAACACCGGGGAGCTGTTTTTT
CASSLVRTNTGELFF
>TRBJ2-1|NA|TRBV29-1|TRBD1
TGCAGCGGCCGGGACAGGGGGTACAATGAGCAGTTCTTC
CSGRDRGYNEQFF
>TRBJ1-5|NA|TRBV5-1|TRBD1
TGCGCCAGCAGCTTGGCCGGGTTACAGGGGGCCTCTTATAGCAATCAGCCCCAGCATTTT
CASSLAGLQGASYSNQPQHF
>TRBJ2-7|NA|TRBV5-1|TRBD1
TGCGCCAGCAGCGAGGGACAGGGGTCTCCCTACGAGCAGTACTTC
CASSEGQGSPYEQYF
>TRBJ2-3|NA|TRBV6-1|NA
TGTGCCAGCAGTGAAACCGGGGACCGCACAGATACGCAGTATTTT
CASSETGDRTDTQYF
>TRBJ2-1|NA|TRBV9|NA
TGTGCCAGCAGCTCCCGACTAGTCTCGCCCTACAATGAGCAGTTCTTC
CASSSRLVSPYNEQFF
>TRBJ1-2|NA|TRBV28|TRBD1
TGTGCCAGCAGTTCCCGGGACAGGAGACACTATGGCTACACCTTC
CASSSRDRRHYGYTF
>TRBJ2-3|NA|TRBV11-2|TRBD2
TGTGCCAGCAGCCTCGGGACTAGCGGGAGGGCCTGGGGGAGTTATTTT
CASSLGTSGRAWGSYF
>TRBJ1-5|NA|TRBV7-9|NA
TGTGCCAGCAGCCCGCGGATGGGGTCCCAGCATTTT
CASSPRMGSQHF
>TRBJ1-4|NA|TRBV9|NA
TGTGCCAGCAGCCCGGGGCTCCATGAAAAACTGTTTTTT
CASSPGLHEKLFF
>TRBJ1-1|NA|TRBV5-8|NA
TGTGCCAGCAGCTTGGCCACGACCTTGAACACTGAAGCTTTCTTT
CASSLATTLNTEAFF
>TRBJ1-1|NA|TRBV5-4|TRBD1
TGTGCCAGCAGCTTGATAGGGGGCAACACTGAAGCTTTCTTT
CASSLIGGNTEAFF
>TRBJ2-4|NA|TRBV5-1|TRBD2
TGCGCCAGCAGCAGGACCTCTCGACCTCCGGGACTAGCGGAGAACCTAGCCAAAAACATTCAGTACTTC
CASSRTSRPPGLAENLAKNIQYF
>TRBJ2-7|NA|TRBV27|TRBD1
TGTGCCAGCGTCCGGGACAGGGGGGGACCCTACGGGCAGTACTTC
CASVRDRGGPYGQYF
>TRBJ1-2|NA|TRBV5-1|TRBD1
TGCGCCAGCAGGGAGGGACAGGGGAGAGGCGGCTACACCTTC
CASREGQGRGGYTF
>TRBJ2-1|NA|TRBV4-1|TRBD2
TGCGCCAGCAGCCAAGATTGGACTAGCGGACGATACAATGAGCAGTTCTTC
CASSQDWTSGRYNEQFF
>TRBJ2-7|NA|TRBV7-3|TRBD1
TGTGCCAGCAGCCCGACGACAGGGGGCGGGGAGCAGTACTTC
CASSPTTGGGEQYF
>TRBJ2-3|NA|TRBV28|NA
TGTGCCAGCAGTTTTGGTCCCCCAGATACGCAGTATTTT
CASSFGPPDTQYF
>TRBJ2-1|NA|TRBV5-1|NA
TGCGCCAGCAGCTTGTACGATACCAATGAGCAGTTCTTC
CASSLYDTNEQFF
>TRBJ1-1|NA|TRBV18|NA
TGTGCCAGCTCACCAGACCTCGGAAGTGGCACTGAAGCTTTCTTT
CASSPDLGSGTEAFF
>TRBJ2-7|NA|TRBV28|NA
TGTGCCAGCAGTTTCCAGGGTTTTGGGAACGAGCAGTACTTC
CASSFQGFGNEQYF
>TRBJ2-7|NA|TRBV7-2|NA
TGTGCCAGCAGCTCGCGGCATCGGCAGGGAGGAGTCGAGCAGTACTTC
CASSSRHRQGGVEQYF
>TRBJ2-1|NA|TRBV5-1|TRBD1
TGCGCCAGCAGCACCCCGGACAGGGGGAGATCCTACAATGAGCAGTTCTTC
CASSTPDRGRSYNEQFF
>TRBJ1-2|NA|TRBV19|TRBD1
TGTGCCAGCAAGTTTGGCGGGACAGGGGAGTTTTTCACCTTC
CASKFGGTGEFFTF
>TRBJ2-7|NA|TRBV27|NA
TGTGCCAGCAGTCCCCTTCAGTACCGCTACTCCTACGAGCAGTACTTC
CASSPLQYRYSYEQYF
>TRBJ2-7|once|TRBV7-2|TRBD2
TGTGCCAGCAGCACTCGGACTAGCGGGGACACCTACGAGCAGTACTTC
CASSTRTSGDTYEQYF
>TRBJ2-7|NA|TRBV18|TRBD2
TGTGCCAGCTCCCCGCAGGGACTACCAACCTACGAGCAGTACTTC
CASSPQGLPTYEQYF
>TRBJ2-5|few|TRBV19|NA
TGTGCCAGTAGTATTCAGGTTCAAGAGACCCAGTACTTC
CASSIQVQETQYF
>TRBJ2-7|once|TRBV7-2|TRBD2
TGTGCCAGCAGCTTAGCTTTTCTAGCGGGAGGGACCTTGAACGAGCAGTACTTC
CASSLAFLAGGTLNEQYF
>TRBJ2-1|NA|TRBV4-2|TRBD1
TGTGCCAGCAGCCAGAGACAGGGGCACAATGAGCAGTTCTTC
CASSQRQGHNEQFF
>TRBJ2-1|NA|TRBV19|TRBD1
TGTGCCAGTAGCCCCCGGGACAGGGGGCGCCACAATGAGCAGTTCTTC
CASSPRDRGRHNEQFF
>TRBJ2-1|NA|TRBV28|NA
TGTGCCAGCAGTCGTGGGGGCGGCCAGCAGTTCTTC
CASSRGGGQQFF
>TRBJ2-3|NA|TRBV5-1|TRBD2
TGCGCCAGCAGCCCCCTCCCCAGCGGGAGTGGCACAGATACGCAGTATTTT
CASSPLPSGSGTDTQYF
>TRBJ1-2|NA|TRBV28|NA
TGTGCCAGCAGTAAAGGGAGTGAATATGGCTACACCTTC
CASSKGSEYGYTF
>TRBJ1-5|few|TRBV2|NA
TGTGCCAGCAACCGACGGGACAAAGATCAGCCCCAGCATTTT
CASNRRDKDQPQHF
>TRBJ2-7|few|TRBV28|NA
TGTGCCAGCAGCCGAGGGGTAGGCGAGCAGTACTTC
CASSRGVGEQYF
>TRBJ1-1|NA|TRBV20-1|NA
TGCAGTGCTGCCATGAACACTGAAGCTTTCTTT
CSAAMNTEAFF
>TRBJ1-1|NA|TRBV10-3|NA
TGTGCCATCAGATTGTCGGACAGACCGAACACTGAAGCTTTCTTT
CAIRLSDRPNTEAFF
>TRBJ1-5|NA|TRBV19|NA
TGTGCCAGTAGTATAGCATATCATCAGCCCCAGCATTTT
CASSIAYHQPQHF
>TRBJ1-2|NA|TRBV27|NA
TGTGCCAGTGGGATTAAGGGGTTCTATGGCTACACCTTC
CASGIKGFYGYTF
>TRBJ2-7|NA|TRBV28|NA
TGTGCCAGCAGTATCCAGGGTCCTTACGAGCAGTACTTC
CASSIQGPYEQYF
>TRBJ1-2|NA|TRBV5-4|NA
TGTGCCAGCAGCTTGTGGGCAGCAGGCGGGAATGGCTACACCTTC
CASSLWAAGGNGYTF
>TRBJ2-7|NA|TRBV10-3|NA
TGTGCCATCAGTCCCGACGGTACTACCTCCTACGAGCAGTACTTC
CAISPDGTTSYEQYF
>TRBJ2-3|NA|TRBV5-8|TRBD2
TGTGCCAGCAGCTATGGGACTAGCGGCTTCACAGATACGCAGTATTTT
CASSYGTSGFTDTQYF
>TRBJ2-1|NA|TRBV4-1|NA
TGCGCCAGCAGCCCTTCCCTCCTAGATAGGGAGTTCTTC
CASSPSLLDREFF
>TRBJ2-1|NA|TRBV28|TRBD1
TGTGCCAGCAGCCTCACAGGACAGGGGTCCTACAATGAGCAGTTCTTC
CASSLTGQGSYNEQFF
>TRBJ1-1|NA|TRBV5-4|NA
TGTGCCAGCAGCTTGGGGGGCCCTATGAACACTGAAGCTTTCTTT
CASSLGGPMNTEAFF
>TRBJ1-2|NA|TRBV11-3|NA
TGTGCCAGCAGCAAGCGCGCATACCATGGAAAGATCTATGGCTACACTTTC
CASSKRAYHGKIYGYTF